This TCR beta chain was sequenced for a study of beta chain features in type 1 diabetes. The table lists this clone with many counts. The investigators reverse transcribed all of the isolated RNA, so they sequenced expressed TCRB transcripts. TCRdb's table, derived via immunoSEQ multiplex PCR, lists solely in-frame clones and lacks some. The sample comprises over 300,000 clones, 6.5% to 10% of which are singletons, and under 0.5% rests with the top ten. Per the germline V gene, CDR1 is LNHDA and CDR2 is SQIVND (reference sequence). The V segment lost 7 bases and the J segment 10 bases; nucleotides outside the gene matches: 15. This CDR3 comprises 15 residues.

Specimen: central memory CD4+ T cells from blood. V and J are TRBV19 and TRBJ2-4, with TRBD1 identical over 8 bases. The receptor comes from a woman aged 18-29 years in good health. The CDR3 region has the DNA TGTGCCAGTACCAGTTCCGGGACAGGCCTGGATATTCAGTACTTC. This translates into CASTSSGTGLDIQYF.